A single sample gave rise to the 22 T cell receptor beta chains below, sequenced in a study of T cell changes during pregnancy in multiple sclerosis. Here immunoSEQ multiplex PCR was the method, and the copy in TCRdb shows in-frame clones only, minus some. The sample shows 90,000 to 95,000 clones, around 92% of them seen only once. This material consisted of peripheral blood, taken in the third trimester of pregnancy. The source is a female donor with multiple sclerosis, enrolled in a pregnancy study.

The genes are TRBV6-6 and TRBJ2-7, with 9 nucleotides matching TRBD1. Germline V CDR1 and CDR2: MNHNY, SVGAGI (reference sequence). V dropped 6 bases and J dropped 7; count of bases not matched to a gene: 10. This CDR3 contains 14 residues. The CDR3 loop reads CASSPPTGGIEQYF. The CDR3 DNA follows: TGTGCCAGCAGCCCCCCGACAGGGGGGATAGAGCAGTACTTC.

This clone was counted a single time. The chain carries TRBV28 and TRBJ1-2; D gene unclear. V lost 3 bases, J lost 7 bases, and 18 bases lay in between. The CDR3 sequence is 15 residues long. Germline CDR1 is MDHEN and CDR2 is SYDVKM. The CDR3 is CASSFIGQQPGGYTF. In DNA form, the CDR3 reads TGTGCCAGCAGTTTTATTGGTCAACAACCGGGTGGCTACACCTTC.

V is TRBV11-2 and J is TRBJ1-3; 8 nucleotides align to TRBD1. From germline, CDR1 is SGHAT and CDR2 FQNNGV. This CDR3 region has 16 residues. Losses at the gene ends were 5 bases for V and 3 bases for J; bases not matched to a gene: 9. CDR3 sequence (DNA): TGTGCCAGCAGCATATCAGGGGGCTTTGTTGGAAACACCATATATTTT. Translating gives CASSISGGFVGNTIYF.

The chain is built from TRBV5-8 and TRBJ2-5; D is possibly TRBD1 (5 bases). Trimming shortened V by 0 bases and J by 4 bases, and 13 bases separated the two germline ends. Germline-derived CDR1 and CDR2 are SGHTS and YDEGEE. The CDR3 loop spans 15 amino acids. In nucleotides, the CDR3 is TGTGCCAGCAGCTTGGCCCTGGGGCGCGGAGAGACCCAGTACTTC. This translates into CASSLALGRGETQYF.

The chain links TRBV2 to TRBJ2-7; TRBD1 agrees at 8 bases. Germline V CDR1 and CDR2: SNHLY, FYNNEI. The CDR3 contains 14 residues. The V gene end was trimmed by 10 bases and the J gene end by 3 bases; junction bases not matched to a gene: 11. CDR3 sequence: CATFPTGDNYEQYF. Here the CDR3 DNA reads TGTGCCACCTTCCCGACAGGGGACAACTACGAGCAGTACTTC. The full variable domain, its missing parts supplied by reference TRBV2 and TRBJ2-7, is EPEVTQTPSHQVTQMGQEVILRCVPISNHLYFYWYRQILGQKVEFLVSFYNNEISEKSEIFDDQFSVERPDGSNFTLKIRSTKLEDSAMYFCATFPTGDNYEQYFGPGTRLTVT.

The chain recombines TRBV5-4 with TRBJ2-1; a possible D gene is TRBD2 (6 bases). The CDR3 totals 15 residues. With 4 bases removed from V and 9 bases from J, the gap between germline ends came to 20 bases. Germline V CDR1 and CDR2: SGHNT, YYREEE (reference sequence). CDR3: CASSLGLPPTAEQFF. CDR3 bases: TGTGCCAGCAGCCTCGGACTACCTCCTACAGCTGAGCAGTTCTTC.

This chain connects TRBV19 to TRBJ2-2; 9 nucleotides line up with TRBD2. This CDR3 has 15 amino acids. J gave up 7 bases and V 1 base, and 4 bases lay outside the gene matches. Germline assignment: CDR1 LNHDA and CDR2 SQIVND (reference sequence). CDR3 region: CASSIASGTHGELFF. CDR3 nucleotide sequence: TGTGCCAGTAGTATAGCTAGCGGGACTCACGGGGAGCTGTTTTTT.

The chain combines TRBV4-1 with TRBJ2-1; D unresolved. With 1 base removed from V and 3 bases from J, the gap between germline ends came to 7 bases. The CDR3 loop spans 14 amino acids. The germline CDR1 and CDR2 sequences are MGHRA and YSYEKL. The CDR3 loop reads CASSQGALYNEQFF. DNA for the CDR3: TGCGCCAGCAGCCAAGGGGCACTCTACAATGAGCAGTTCTTC.

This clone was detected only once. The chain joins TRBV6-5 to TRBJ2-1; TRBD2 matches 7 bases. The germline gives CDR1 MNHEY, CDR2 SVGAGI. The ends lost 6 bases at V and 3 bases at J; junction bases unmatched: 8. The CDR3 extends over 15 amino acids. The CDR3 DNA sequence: TGTGCCAGCAGGTCTACGGGAGGCGTCTACAATGAGCAGTTCTTC. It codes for CASRSTGGVYNEQFF.

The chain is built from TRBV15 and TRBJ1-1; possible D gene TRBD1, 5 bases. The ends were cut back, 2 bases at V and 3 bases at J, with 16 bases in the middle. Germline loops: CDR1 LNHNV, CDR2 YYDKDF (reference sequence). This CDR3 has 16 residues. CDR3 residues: CATSRLTGPADTEAFF. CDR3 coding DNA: TGTGCCACCAGCAGATTAACAGGCCCGGCGGACACTGAAGCTTTCTTT.

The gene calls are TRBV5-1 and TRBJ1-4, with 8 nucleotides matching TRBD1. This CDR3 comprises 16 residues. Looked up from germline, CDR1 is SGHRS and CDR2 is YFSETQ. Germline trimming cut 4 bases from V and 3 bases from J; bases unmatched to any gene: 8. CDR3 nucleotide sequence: TGCGCCAGCAGCCGTACCGGACAGGGAGCTAATGAAAAACTGTTTTTT. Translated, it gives CASSRTGQGANEKLFF.

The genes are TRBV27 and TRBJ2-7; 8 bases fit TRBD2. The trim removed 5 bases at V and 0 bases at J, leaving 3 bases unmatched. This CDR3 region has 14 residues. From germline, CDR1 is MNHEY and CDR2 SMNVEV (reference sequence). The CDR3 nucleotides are TGTGCCAGCAGTCCCAGCGGGAGCTCCTACGAGCAGTACTTC. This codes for CASSPSGSSYEQYF.

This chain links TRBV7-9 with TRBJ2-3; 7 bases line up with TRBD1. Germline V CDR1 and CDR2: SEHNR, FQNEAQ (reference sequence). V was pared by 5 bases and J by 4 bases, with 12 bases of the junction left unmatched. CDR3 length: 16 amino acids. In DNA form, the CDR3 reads TGTGCCAGCAGCCCCCTTCGGGTTGGGACAGCAGATACGCAGTATTTT. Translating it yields CASSPLRVGTADTQYF.

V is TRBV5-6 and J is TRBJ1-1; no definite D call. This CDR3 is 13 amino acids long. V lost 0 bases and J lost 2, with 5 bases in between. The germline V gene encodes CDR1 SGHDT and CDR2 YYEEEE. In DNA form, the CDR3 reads TGTGCCAGCAGCTTGGGACTTAACACTGAAGCTTTCTTT. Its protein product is CASSLGLNTEAFF.

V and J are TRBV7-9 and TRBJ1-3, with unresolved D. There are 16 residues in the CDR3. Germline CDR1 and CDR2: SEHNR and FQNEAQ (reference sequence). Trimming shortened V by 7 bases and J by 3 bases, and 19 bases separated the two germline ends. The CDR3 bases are TGTGCCAGCACCCCCCCTGCGACGGGTTATGGAAACACCATATATTTT. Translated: CASTPPATGYGNTIYF.

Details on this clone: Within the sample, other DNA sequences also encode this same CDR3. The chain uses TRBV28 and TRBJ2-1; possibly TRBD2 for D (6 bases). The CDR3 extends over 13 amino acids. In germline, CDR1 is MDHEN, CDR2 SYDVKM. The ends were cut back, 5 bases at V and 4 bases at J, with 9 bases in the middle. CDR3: CASSLGLYNEQFF. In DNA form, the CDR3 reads TGTGCCAGCAGTCTGGGACTTTACAATGAGCAGTTCTTC.

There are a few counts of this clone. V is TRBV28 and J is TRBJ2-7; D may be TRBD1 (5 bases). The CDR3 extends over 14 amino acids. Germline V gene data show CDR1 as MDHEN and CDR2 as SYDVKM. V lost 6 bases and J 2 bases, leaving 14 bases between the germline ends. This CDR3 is CASRAEGDAYEQYF. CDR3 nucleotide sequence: TGTGCCAGCAGGGCGGAAGGGGATGCCTACGAGCAGTACTTC.

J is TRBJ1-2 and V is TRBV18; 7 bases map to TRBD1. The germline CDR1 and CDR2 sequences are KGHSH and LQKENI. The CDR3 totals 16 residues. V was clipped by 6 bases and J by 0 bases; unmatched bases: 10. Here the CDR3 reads CASSLGLGTANYGYTF. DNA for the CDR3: TGTGCCAGCTCGTTAGGCCTTGGGACAGCTAACTATGGCTACACCTTC. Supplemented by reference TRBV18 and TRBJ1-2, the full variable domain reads NAGVMQNPRHLVRRRGQEARLRCSPMKGHSHVYWYRQLPEEGLKFMVYLQKENIIDESGMPKERFSAEFPKEGPSILRIQQVVRGDSAAYFCASSLGLGTANYGYTFGSGTRLTVV.

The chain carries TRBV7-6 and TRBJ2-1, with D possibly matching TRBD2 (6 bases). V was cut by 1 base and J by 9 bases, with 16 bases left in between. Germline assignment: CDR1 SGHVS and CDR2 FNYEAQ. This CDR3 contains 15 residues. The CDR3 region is CASSLEGREVGEQFF. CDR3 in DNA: TGTGCCAGCAGCTTAGAGGGCAGGGAGGTCGGTGAGCAGTTCTTC.

The CDR3 nucleotides read TGTGCCAGCAGCAAGACTAGCGGAAACCCCCTCGTACCCTACGAGCAGTACTTC. Encoded protein: CASSKTSGNPLVPYEQYF. The V call is TRBV27, the J call TRBJ2-7; 9 bases fit TRBD2. Germline V gene data show CDR1 as MNHEY and CDR2 as SMNVEV (reference sequence). The J segment lost 2 bases and the V segment lost 6 bases, leaving 17 bases of the junction unmatched. CDR3 length: 18 residues.

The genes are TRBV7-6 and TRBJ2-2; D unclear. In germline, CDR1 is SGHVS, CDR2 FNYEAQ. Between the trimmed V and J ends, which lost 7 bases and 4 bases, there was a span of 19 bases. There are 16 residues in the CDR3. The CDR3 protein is CASTPNTPPPTGELFF. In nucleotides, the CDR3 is TGTGCCAGCACCCCGAACACACCACCTCCCACCGGGGAGCTGTTTTTT.

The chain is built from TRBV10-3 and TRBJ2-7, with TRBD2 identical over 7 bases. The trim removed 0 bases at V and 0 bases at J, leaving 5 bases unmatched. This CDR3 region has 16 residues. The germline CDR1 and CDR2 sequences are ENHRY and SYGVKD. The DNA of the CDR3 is TGTGCCATCAGTGAGTCGGGGGGGTTAAGCTCCTACGAGCAGTACTTC. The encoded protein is CAISESGGLSSYEQYF.